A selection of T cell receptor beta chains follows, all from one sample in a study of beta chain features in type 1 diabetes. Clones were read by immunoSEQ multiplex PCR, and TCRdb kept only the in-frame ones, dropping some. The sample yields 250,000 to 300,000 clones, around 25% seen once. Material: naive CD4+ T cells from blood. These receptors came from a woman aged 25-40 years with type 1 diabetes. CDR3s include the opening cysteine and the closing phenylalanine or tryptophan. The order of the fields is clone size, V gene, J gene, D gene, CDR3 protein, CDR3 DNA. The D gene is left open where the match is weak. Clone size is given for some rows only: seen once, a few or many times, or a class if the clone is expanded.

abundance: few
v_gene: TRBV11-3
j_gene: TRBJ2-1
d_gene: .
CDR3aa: CASSLRGDSEQFF
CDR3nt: TGTGCCAGCAGCCTTAGGGGGGACAGTGAGCAGTTCTTC

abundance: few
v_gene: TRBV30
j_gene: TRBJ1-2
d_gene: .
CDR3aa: CAWSTGYGYTF
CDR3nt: TGTGCCTGGAGCACAGGATATGGCTACACCTTC

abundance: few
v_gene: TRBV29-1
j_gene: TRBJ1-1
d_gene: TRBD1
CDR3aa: CSVLTPGGTEAFF
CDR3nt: TGCAGCGTGCTCACCCCAGGGGGCACTGAAGCTTTCTTT

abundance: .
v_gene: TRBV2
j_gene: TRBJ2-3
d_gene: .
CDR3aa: CASRRRIASSTDTQYF
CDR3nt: TGTGCCAGCAGAAGAAGAATAGCATCTAGCACAGATACGCAGTATTTT

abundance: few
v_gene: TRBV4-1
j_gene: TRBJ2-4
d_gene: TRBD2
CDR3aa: CASSRGTSGSENIQYF
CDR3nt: TGCGCCAGCAGCCGAGGGACTAGCGGGAGCGAAAACATTCAGTACTTC

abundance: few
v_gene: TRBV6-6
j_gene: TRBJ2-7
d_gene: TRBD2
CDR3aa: CASISGTSYEQYF
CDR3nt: TGTGCCAGCATTAGCGGGACCTCCTACGAGCAGTACTTC

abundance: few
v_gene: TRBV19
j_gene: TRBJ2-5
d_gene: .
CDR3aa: CASSMGRLQETQYF
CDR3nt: TGTGCCAGTAGTATGGGCCGCCTCCAAGAGACCCAGTACTTC

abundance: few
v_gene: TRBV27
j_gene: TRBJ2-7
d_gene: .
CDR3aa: CASSAIRASYEQYF
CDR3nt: TGTGCCAGCAGTGCAATCAGGGCGTCCTACGAGCAGTACTTC

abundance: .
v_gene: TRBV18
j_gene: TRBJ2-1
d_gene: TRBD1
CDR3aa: CASSPKIDRVGQFF
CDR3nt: TGTGCCAGCTCACCAAAAATCGACAGGGTGGGGCAGTTCTTC

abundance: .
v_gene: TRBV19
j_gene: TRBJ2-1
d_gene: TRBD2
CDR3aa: CASSIVRAGGRNEQFF
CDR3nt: TGTGCCAGTAGTATAGTTCGTGCGGGAGGCAGGAATGAGCAGTTCTTC

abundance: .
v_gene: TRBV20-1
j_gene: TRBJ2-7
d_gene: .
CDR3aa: CSARPYYEQYF
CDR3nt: TGCAGTGCTAGACCCTACTACGAGCAGTACTTC

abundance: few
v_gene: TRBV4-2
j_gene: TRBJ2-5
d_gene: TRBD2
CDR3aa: CASSQDLRGLASQETQYF
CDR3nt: TGTGCCAGCAGCCAAGATTTGCGGGGACTAGCGTCACAAGAGACCCAGTACTTC

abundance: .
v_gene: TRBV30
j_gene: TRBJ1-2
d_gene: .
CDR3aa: CATPGHGVSCTF
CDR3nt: TGTGCCACACCGGGACACGGGGTTTCTTGCACCTTC

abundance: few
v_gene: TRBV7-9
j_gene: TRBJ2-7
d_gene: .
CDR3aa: CASSLEYYEQYF
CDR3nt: TGTGCCAGCAGCTTAGAATACTACGAGCAGTACTTC

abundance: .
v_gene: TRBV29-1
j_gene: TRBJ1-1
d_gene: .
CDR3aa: CSVVRKEMNTEAFF
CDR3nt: TGCAGCGTTGTCCGGAAGGAGATGAACACTGAAGCTTTCTTT

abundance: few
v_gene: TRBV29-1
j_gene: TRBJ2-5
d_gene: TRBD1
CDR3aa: CSVRQGPETQYF
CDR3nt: TGCAGCGTCAGACAGGGTCCGGAGACCCAGTACTTC

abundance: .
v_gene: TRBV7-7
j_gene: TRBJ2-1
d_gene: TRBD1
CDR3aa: CASSDGTGGFREQFF
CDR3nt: TGTGCTAGCAGCGACGGGACAGGGGGCTTTCGTGAGCAGTTCTTC

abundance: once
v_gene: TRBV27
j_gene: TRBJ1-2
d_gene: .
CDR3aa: CASSLSRTYGYTF
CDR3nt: TGTGCCAGCAGTTTATCTAGGACTTATGGCTACACCTTC

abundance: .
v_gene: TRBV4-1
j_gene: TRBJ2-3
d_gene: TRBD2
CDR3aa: CASSPGLAGADTQYF
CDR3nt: TGCGCCAGCAGCCCCGGACTAGCGGGAGCAGATACGCAGTATTTT

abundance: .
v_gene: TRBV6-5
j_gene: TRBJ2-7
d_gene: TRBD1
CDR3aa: CASSYSRDSTYEQYF
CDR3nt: TGTGCCAGCAGTTACTCCCGGGACAGTACCTACGAGCAGTACTTC

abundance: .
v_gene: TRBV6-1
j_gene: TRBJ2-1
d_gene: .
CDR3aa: CASSVVYNEQFF
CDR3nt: TGTGCCAGCAGTGTAGTCTACAATGAGCAGTTCTTC

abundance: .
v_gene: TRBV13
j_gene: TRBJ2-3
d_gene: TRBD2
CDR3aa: CASSSTSGSHPDTQYF
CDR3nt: TGTGCCAGCAGCTCTACTAGCGGGAGTCATCCAGATACGCAGTATTTT

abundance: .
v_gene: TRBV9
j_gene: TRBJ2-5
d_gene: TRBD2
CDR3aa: CASSVAWPGGQETQYF
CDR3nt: TGTGCCAGCAGCGTAGCTTGGCCGGGAGGACAAGAGACCCAGTACTTC

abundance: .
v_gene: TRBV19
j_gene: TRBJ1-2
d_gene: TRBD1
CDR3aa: CASRKDRGRASIYGYTF
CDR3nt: TGTGCCAGTAGGAAGGACAGGGGAAGGGCCTCTATCTATGGCTACACCTTC